The clone carrying this T cell receptor beta chain has a count of ten or more. Its antigen is undetermined. The source of the sample is a study of Graves' ophthalmopathy and Graves' hyperthyroidism. Amplification from RNA transcripts yielded the TCR beta CDR3 regions. First-round RT-PCR employed HTBI primers, with a second-round multiplex PCR after it. In TCRdb, the multiplex PCR reads were re-called with MiXCR into one record per CDR3 protein. The sample lists 600,000 to 650,000 distinct CDR3 sequences; approximately 21% were seen once. Whole-study findings and limits: Clonotypes were expanded in thyroid at above 0.001 frequency, and most also appeared in blood.

V lost 2 bases and J lost 3, with 20 bases in between. This CDR3 region has 18 residues. CDR1 is MNHNS, CDR2 SASEGT, per germline. This clonotype was obtained from a woman aged 18-30 years with stable Graves' hyperthyroidism. Some clones in this sample may be carry-over from other donors' samples. The genes are TRBV6-1 and TRBJ1-5; perhaps TRBD1 as D (6 bases). Sequencing was carried out using peripheral blood. The CDR3 reads CASSEPSRLGAYNQPQHF. CDR3 in DNA: TGTGCCAGCAGTGAACCGAGCCGCCTGGGGGCCTACAATCAGCCCCAGCATTTT.